This is a list of T cell receptor beta chains from one sample in a study of siplizumab effects on memory and regulatory T cells. Assay: immunoSEQ multiplex PCR; the TCRdb copy retains only in-frame clones and omits some. The sample lists 13,000 to 15,000 clones; 45% to 50% were seen once. These receptors' targets are unknown. Sequencing input: CFSE-low (dividing) CD4+ T cells sorted from an allogeneic mixed lymphocyte reaction. The receptors shown here come from a human donor in good health; the cells came from an allogeneic mixed lymphocyte reaction. The CDR3 runs from the conserved cysteine through the conserved F or W. D genes are given only for firm matches. Where a row states a size, it is once, few, many or the class of an expanded clone; other rows omit it.

clone size: -; J gene: TRBJ2-5; V gene: TRBV30; D gene: TRBD1; CDR3 protein: CAWSPGQGRTQYF; CDR3 DNA: TGTGCCTGGAGTCCCGGACAGGGACGGACCCAGTACTTC
clone size: -; J gene: TRBJ2-7; V gene: TRBV27; D gene: TRBD1; CDR3 protein: CASSLFRTGLAYEQYF; CDR3 DNA: TGTGCCAGCAGTTTATTTCGGACAGGGCTGGCCTACGAGCAGTACTTC
clone size: -; J gene: TRBJ2-3; V gene: TRBV5-1; D gene: TRBD1; CDR3 protein: CASSATGQLKTDTQYF; CDR3 DNA: TGCGCCAGCAGCGCTACGGGACAGCTAAAAACAGATACGCAGTATTTT
clone size: -; J gene: TRBJ1-1; V gene: TRBV11-3; D gene: -; CDR3 protein: CASSLKGTEAFF; CDR3 DNA: TGTGCCAGCAGCTTAAAAGGGACTGAAGCTTTCTTT
clone size: -; J gene: TRBJ2-1; V gene: TRBV29-1; D gene: -; CDR3 protein: CTFKTYNEQFF; CDR3 DNA: TGCACCTTTAAAACCTACAATGAGCAGTTCTTC
clone size: -; J gene: TRBJ2-1; V gene: TRBV4-2; D gene: TRBD2; CDR3 protein: CASSQEGTSSYNEQFF; CDR3 DNA: TGTGCCAGCAGCCAAGAGGGGACTAGCTCCTACAATGAGCAGTTCTTC
clone size: once; J gene: TRBJ2-3; V gene: TRBV5-1; D gene: -; CDR3 protein: CASTSRGVSTDTQYF; CDR3 DNA: TGCGCCAGCACTTCCCGAGGGGTTAGCACAGATACGCAGTATTTT
clone size: -; J gene: TRBJ2-7; V gene: TRBV7-8; D gene: -; CDR3 protein: CASSLLGLGPPAEEYF; CDR3 DNA: TGTGCCAGCAGCTTATTGGGTCTCGGACCCCCCGCCGAGGAGTACTTC
clone size: -; J gene: TRBJ2-2; V gene: TRBV2; D gene: -; CDR3 protein: CASRAIGELFF; CDR3 DNA: TGTGCCAGCAGGGCTATCGGGGAGCTGTTTTTT
clone size: once; J gene: TRBJ1-1; V gene: TRBV5-1; D gene: -; CDR3 protein: CASQPGGNTEAFF; CDR3 DNA: TGCGCCAGTCAGCCGGGGGGGAACACTGAAGCTTTCTTT
clone size: -; J gene: TRBJ2-1; V gene: TRBV9; D gene: TRBD2; CDR3 protein: CASSYARLANNEQFF; CDR3 DNA: TGTGCCAGCAGCTACGCAAGACTAGCGAATAATGAGCAGTTCTTC
clone size: -; J gene: TRBJ2-7; V gene: TRBV5-1; D gene: -; CDR3 protein: CASSLDPVSYEQYF; CDR3 DNA: TGCGCCAGCAGCTTGGACCCGGTCTCCTACGAGCAGTACTTC
clone size: -; J gene: TRBJ2-7; V gene: TRBV5-1; D gene: -; CDR3 protein: CASSLSSYEQYF; CDR3 DNA: TGCGCCAGCAGCTTGTCCAGCTACGAGCAGTACTTC
clone size: -; J gene: TRBJ2-7; V gene: TRBV18; D gene: -; CDR3 protein: CASSPGRTYEQYF; CDR3 DNA: TGTGCCAGCTCACCAGGAAGGACCTACGAGCAGTACTTC
clone size: -; J gene: TRBJ1-1; V gene: TRBV5-1; D gene: -; CDR3 protein: CASRAGTQGEAFF; CDR3 DNA: TGCGCCAGCAGGGCAGGGACTCAGGGTGAAGCTTTCTTT
clone size: few; J gene: TRBJ2-3; V gene: TRBV6-6; D gene: -; CDR3 protein: CASSYLGILEDTQYF; CDR3 DNA: TGTGCCAGCAGTTACTTGGGGATTCTAGAAGATACGCAGTATTTT
clone size: -; J gene: TRBJ2-7; V gene: TRBV7-8; D gene: TRBD2; CDR3 protein: CASSLVGLAGRSYEQYF; CDR3 DNA: TGTGCCAGCAGCTTAGTTGGGTTAGCGGGCCGCTCCTACGAGCAGTACTTC
clone size: -; J gene: TRBJ1-2; V gene: TRBV5-4; D gene: -; CDR3 protein: CASSLTANYGYTF; CDR3 DNA: TGTGCCAGCAGCTTGACAGCTAACTATGGCTACACCTTC
clone size: -; J gene: TRBJ2-3; V gene: TRBV7-9; D gene: -; CDR3 protein: CASSLTRTSDTQYF; CDR3 DNA: TGTGCCAGCAGCTTAACTAGGACTTCAGATACGCAGTATTTT
clone size: -; J gene: TRBJ2-3; V gene: TRBV30; D gene: -; CDR3 protein: CAWSVHTGAADTQYF; CDR3 DNA: TGTGCCTGGAGTGTACATACGGGCGCGGCAGATACGCAGTATTTT
clone size: once; J gene: TRBJ2-1; V gene: TRBV7-9; D gene: TRBD2; CDR3 protein: CASSRGRTSGRISYNEQFF; CDR3 DNA: TGTGCCAGCAGCCGCGGGCGTACTAGCGGGCGTATCTCCTACAATGAGCAGTTCTTC
clone size: -; J gene: TRBJ2-2; V gene: TRBV11-3; D gene: -; CDR3 protein: CASSQVTGTNTGELFF; CDR3 DNA: TGTGCCAGCAGCCAAGTCACCGGGACGAACACCGGGGAGCTGTTTTTT
clone size: -; J gene: TRBJ1-2; V gene: TRBV5-6; D gene: TRBD1; CDR3 protein: CASSLGADRGLYGYTF; CDR3 DNA: TGTGCCAGCAGCTTGGGTGCCGACAGGGGGCTCTATGGCTACACCTTC
clone size: -; J gene: TRBJ1-1; V gene: TRBV10-2; D gene: -; CDR3 protein: CASSERGGGTEAFF; CDR3 DNA: TGCGCCAGCAGTGAGCGAGGGGGGGGGACTGAAGCTTTCTTT
clone size: -; J gene: TRBJ1-6; V gene: TRBV5-1; D gene: TRBD1; CDR3 protein: CASSLPGQGNSPLHF; CDR3 DNA: TGCGCCAGCAGCCTTCCGGGACAGGGGAATTCACCCCTCCACTTT
clone size: -; J gene: TRBJ2-7; V gene: TRBV28; D gene: -; CDR3 protein: CASSLSTGVREQYF; CDR3 DNA: TGTGCCAGCAGTTTATCGACTGGGGTACGTGAGCAGTACTTC
clone size: -; J gene: TRBJ2-6; V gene: TRBV5-6; D gene: -; CDR3 protein: CASSIGTVSGANVLTF; CDR3 DNA: TGTGCCAGCAGCATCGGGACGGTCTCTGGGGCCAACGTCCTGACTTTC
clone size: -; J gene: TRBJ2-3; V gene: TRBV7-2; D gene: TRBD1; CDR3 protein: CASSLQGRGRTDTQYF; CDR3 DNA: TGTGCCAGCAGCTTACAGGGCAGGGGGCGGACAGATACGCAGTATTTT
clone size: -; J gene: TRBJ2-1; V gene: TRBV30; D gene: -; CDR3 protein: CAWSLEAIYNEQFF; CDR3 DNA: TGTGCCTGGTCTCTTGAGGCTATCTACAATGAGCAGTTCTTC
clone size: -; J gene: TRBJ2-3; V gene: TRBV10-3; D gene: -; CDR3 protein: CAISGRSSTDTQYF; CDR3 DNA: TGTGCCATCAGTGGGCGTTCTAGCACAGATACGCAGTATTTT
clone size: -; J gene: TRBJ1-1; V gene: TRBV18; D gene: TRBD1; CDR3 protein: CASSSQLDRGTEAFF; CDR3 DNA: TGTGCCAGCTCATCCCAACTAGACAGGGGCACTGAAGCTTTCTTT
clone size: -; J gene: TRBJ1-2; V gene: TRBV15; D gene: -; CDR3 protein: CATSRASAGRYTF; CDR3 DNA: TGTGCCACCAGCAGAGCGTCGGCGGGGAGATACACCTTC
clone size: -; J gene: TRBJ2-1; V gene: TRBV4-2; D gene: -; CDR3 protein: CASRSTEAGPRGFF; CDR3 DNA: TGTGCCAGCCGGTCTACTGAAGCGGGCCCCCGGGGGTTCTTC
clone size: medium-sized; J gene: TRBJ1-1; V gene: TRBV6-5; D gene: TRBD1; CDR3 protein: CASITPGGTNEAFF; CDR3 DNA: TGTGCCAGCATAACTCCAGGGGGAACGAATGAAGCTTTCTTT
clone size: -; J gene: TRBJ2-7; V gene: TRBV5-1; D gene: TRBD2; CDR3 protein: CASSAAGTSSAEQYF; CDR3 DNA: TGCGCCAGCAGCGCGGCCGGGACTAGCTCCGCCGAGCAGTACTTC
clone size: -; J gene: TRBJ2-7; V gene: TRBV4-2; D gene: -; CDR3 protein: CASSQSGYEQYF; CDR3 DNA: TGTGCCAGCAGCCAGAGTGGCTACGAGCAGTACTTC
clone size: medium-sized; J gene: TRBJ1-3; V gene: TRBV11-3; D gene: -; CDR3 protein: CASSLEGSLSGNTIYF; CDR3 DNA: TGTGCCAGCAGCTTGGAAGGGTCACTCTCTGGAAACACCATATATTTT
clone size: -; J gene: TRBJ2-7; V gene: TRBV6-6; D gene: TRBD2; CDR3 protein: CASRTSGTYEQYF; CDR3 DNA: TGTGCCAGCAGAACTAGCGGAACCTACGAGCAGTACTTC
clone size: once; J gene: TRBJ2-7; V gene: TRBV30; D gene: -; CDR3 protein: CAWSVGGSSYEQYF; CDR3 DNA: TGTGCCTGGAGTGTAGGTGGAAGCTCCTACGAGCAGTACTTC
clone size: -; J gene: TRBJ1-2; V gene: TRBV19; D gene: -; CDR3 protein: CASTSVGGYTF; CDR3 DNA: TGTGCCAGTACCTCAGTCGGCGGCTACACCTTC
clone size: -; J gene: TRBJ2-1; V gene: TRBV10-2; D gene: TRBD1; CDR3 protein: CASSEFRTGPYNEQFF; CDR3 DNA: TGCGCCAGCAGTGAATTTCGGACAGGGCCCTACAATGAGCAGTTCTTC
clone size: medium-sized; J gene: TRBJ1-3; V gene: TRBV14; D gene: TRBD1; CDR3 protein: CASSEDRVNTIYF; CDR3 DNA: TGTGCCAGCAGCGAAGACAGGGTAAACACCATATATTTT
clone size: -; J gene: TRBJ2-3; V gene: TRBV5-5; D gene: -; CDR3 protein: CASSLGWAGSTDTQYF; CDR3 DNA: TGTGCCAGCAGCTTGGGTTGGGCAGGGAGCACAGATACGCAGTATTTT
clone size: medium-sized; J gene: TRBJ1-2; V gene: TRBV25-1; D gene: TRBD1; CDR3 protein: CASSENRAGGSYTF; CDR3 DNA: TGTGCCAGCAGTGAAAACAGGGCAGGGGGAAGCTACACCTTC
clone size: few; J gene: TRBJ2-1; V gene: TRBV2; D gene: TRBD1; CDR3 protein: CASKKGQGGHEQFF; CDR3 DNA: TGTGCCAGCAAAAAAGGACAGGGCGGCCATGAGCAGTTCTTC
clone size: few; J gene: TRBJ2-1; V gene: TRBV20-1; D gene: -; CDR3 protein: CSGELVNEQFF; CDR3 DNA: TGCAGTGGGGAGTTAGTTAATGAGCAGTTCTTC
clone size: -; J gene: TRBJ2-7; V gene: TRBV18; D gene: -; CDR3 protein: CASSQQGGRYEQYF; CDR3 DNA: TGTGCCAGCTCACAACAGGGAGGTCGGTACGAGCAGTACTTC
clone size: -; J gene: TRBJ2-3; V gene: TRBV5-1; D gene: -; CDR3 protein: CASSAEVSDTQYF; CDR3 DNA: TGCGCCAGCAGCGCCGAGGTTTCAGATACGCAGTATTTT
clone size: -; J gene: TRBJ1-1; V gene: TRBV6-5; D gene: -; CDR3 protein: CASSYSNVGAFF; CDR3 DNA: TGTGCCAGCAGTTACTCGAACGTTGGTGCTTTCTTT
clone size: -; J gene: TRBJ2-7; V gene: TRBV30; D gene: -; CDR3 protein: CAWSRGRTGMYEQYF; CDR3 DNA: TGTGCCTGGAGTCGAGGGCGAACCGGAATGTACGAGCAGTACTTC
clone size: -; J gene: TRBJ1-1; V gene: TRBV18; D gene: -; CDR3 protein: CASSPGLLYTEAFF; CDR3 DNA: TGTGCCAGCTCACCGGGACTCCTGTACACTGAAGCTTTCTTT
clone size: once; J gene: TRBJ2-3; V gene: TRBV6-5; D gene: -; CDR3 protein: CASSRSRTDTQYF; CDR3 DNA: TGTGCCAGCAGTAGATCCCGGACAGATACGCAGTATTTT
clone size: few; J gene: TRBJ1-4; V gene: TRBV18; D gene: TRBD1; CDR3 protein: CASSPRTGGHPEKLFF; CDR3 DNA: TGTGCCAGCTCACCACGGACAGGGGGCCACCCTGAAAAACTGTTTTTT
clone size: once; J gene: TRBJ2-1; V gene: TRBV7-9; D gene: TRBD2; CDR3 protein: CASSFRAGAPGNNEQFF; CDR3 DNA: TGTGCCAGCAGCTTTCGTGCGGGAGCTCCGGGGAACAATGAGCAGTTCTTC
clone size: -; J gene: TRBJ2-1; V gene: TRBV19; D gene: TRBD2; CDR3 protein: CASSMRGGQTNEQFF; CDR3 DNA: TGTGCCAGTAGTATGCGGGGGGGCCAAACGAATGAGCAGTTCTTC
clone size: -; J gene: TRBJ2-5; V gene: TRBV23-1; D gene: -; CDR3 protein: CASSRLGGAKGETQYF; CDR3 DNA: TGCGCCAGCAGTCGTCTAGGGGGGGCCAAAGGTGAGACCCAGTACTTC
clone size: once; J gene: TRBJ2-6; V gene: TRBV30; D gene: -; CDR3 protein: CAWTSSGKANVLTF; CDR3 DNA: TGTGCCTGGACATCTTCCGGAAAAGCCAACGTCCTGACTTTC
clone size: few; J gene: TRBJ2-3; V gene: TRBV2; D gene: -; CDR3 protein: CASGGLADSVRTDTQYF; CDR3 DNA: TGTGCCAGCGGGGGCTTGGCAGATTCGGTTCGGACAGATACGCAGTATTTT
clone size: few; J gene: TRBJ1-2; V gene: TRBV5-1; D gene: -; CDR3 protein: CASSLVVGVDSYGYTF; CDR3 DNA: TGCGCCAGCAGCTTGGTGGTCGGGGTCGATAGCTATGGCTACACCTTC
clone size: -; J gene: TRBJ1-4; V gene: TRBV4-3; D gene: -; CDR3 protein: CASSQYGRAPNEKLFF; CDR3 DNA: TGCGCCAGCAGCCAATACGGCAGGGCTCCTAATGAAAAACTGTTTTTT